The 20 T cell receptor beta chains given below trace back to one sample, sequenced in a study of spatial heterogeneity in lung cancer. TCRdb itself ran the 5' RACE reads through MiXCR, one entry per CDR3 protein. Of around 4,900 distinct CDR3 sequences listed, 5.5% to 7% are singletons. No cognate antigen is known for these TCRs. Indicated time point: sample taken at primary tumor resection. Study outcomes and limitations: Counts of expanded alpha and beta TCRs within tumors tracked the tumor nonsynonymous mutation count.

The sample consisted of lung tumor tissue, taken at surgery. The receptors were sampled from a female donor with early-stage non-small cell lung cancer.

This clonotype was counted many times. For a library built for alpha chains, this beta chain is a stray read; little rests on its size. The gene calls are TRBV9 and TRBJ2-7; 7 bases map to TRBD1. This CDR3 has 14 amino acids. Losses at the gene ends were 4 bases for V and 4 bases for J; bases not matched to a gene: 8. Germline CDR1 is SGDLS and CDR2 is YYNGEE. CDR3 protein: CASSPGTARYEQYF. The CDR3 bases are TGTGCCAGCAGCCCAGGGACAGCCCGATACGAGCAGTACTTC.

By share, this clonotype ranks as medium-sized. With the library built for alpha chains, this beta chain is off target and its frequency is not meaningful. CDR3 protein: CASSPGQVNSPLHF. The DNA of the CDR3 is TGTGCCAGCAGCCCGGGACAGGTCAATTCACCCCTCCACTTT. The J gene is TRBJ1-6, the V gene TRBV2; 8 bases are shared with TRBD1. The CDR3 contains 14 residues. The junction had 5 bases not matched to a gene; V was cut back by 6 bases and J by 7 bases. The germline CDR1 and CDR2 sequences are SNHLY and FYNNEI.

Ten or more counts support this clonotype. One end of the junction varies from germline; a read error may be responsible. A library prepared for alpha chains yielded this beta chain as an off-target read; its size is of little meaning. The CDR3 protein is CSALTSGGTDTQYF. Written as DNA, the CDR3 is TGCAGCGCCCTCACTAGCGGAGGCACCGATACGCAGTATTTT. The chain uses TRBV20-1 and TRBJ2-3, with 8 bases lining up with TRBD2. Germline V gives CDR1 DFQATT, CDR2 SNEGSKA (reference sequence). This CDR3 has 14 residues.

By its share, this clonotype is medium-sized. A library prepared for alpha chains yielded this beta chain as an off-target read; its size is of little meaning. The chain recombines TRBV10-3 with TRBJ2-7; D is undetermined. CDR3 length: 12 residues. Germline V gives CDR1 ENHRY, CDR2 SYGVKD. Deletions cut 4 bases from V and 0 bases from J, with 4 bases between. CDR3 sequence reads: CAISGGSYEQYF. The CDR3 coding sequence is TGTGCCATCAGTGGGGGCTCCTACGAGCAGTACTTC.

Ten or more counts support this clonotype. Being off target in a library aimed at alpha chains, this beta chain has a size of little meaning. The chain is built from TRBV28 and TRBJ2-2, with D maybe TRBD2 (5 bases). Germline V lookup: CDR1 MDHEN, CDR2 SYDVKM. The CDR3 has 11 residues. The V end was cut by 8 bases, the J end by 5 bases, with 6 bases between. CDR3 coding DNA: TGTGCCAGCCAGCGGACCGGGGAGCTGTTTTTT. This codes for CASQRTGELFF.

The sample holds many counts of this clonotype. This beta chain represents an off-target read in a library built for alpha chains; its size is of limited meaning. The chain combines TRBV7-3 with TRBJ2-3; tentatively, D is TRBD2 (5 bases). This CDR3 is 16 amino acids long. Between the trimmed V and J ends, which lost 5 bases and 0 bases, there was a span of 15 bases. Germline V gives CDR1 SGHTA, CDR2 FQGTGA. Written as DNA, the CDR3 is TGTGCCAGCAGCCTTAGGCGGGCGGCGAGCACAGATACGCAGTATTTT. Its protein is CASSLRRAASTDTQYF. Based on the CDR3 plus reference TRBV7-3 and TRBJ2-3, the full variable domain is GAGVSQTPSNKVTEKGKYVELRCDPISGHTALYWYRQSLGQGPEFLIYFQGTGAADDSGLPNDRFFAVRPEGSVSTLKIQRTERGDSAVYLCASSLRRAASTDTQYFGPGTRLTVL.

This clonotype is deemed medium-sized (0.01 to 0.1%). Because the library targeted alpha chains, this beta chain is an off-target read whose size means little. The CDR3 sequence: CASSYRSGETNEKLFF. CDR3 coding DNA: TGTGCCAGCAGTTACCGGAGCGGAGAGACTAATGAAAAACTGTTTTTT. This sequence joins TRBV6-2 or TRBV6-3 and TRBJ1-4; D uncertain. CDR1 is MNHEY, CDR2 SVGEGT, per germline. The CDR3 is made up of 16 amino acids. Trimming stripped 2 bases from V and 2 bases from J, with 12 bases between.

This clonotype is medium-sized in the sample. For a library built for alpha chains, this beta chain is a stray read; little rests on its size. The CDR3 bases are TGTGCCAGCAGTTTTAGGAGTCGGGGTAGCACAGATACGCAGTATTTT. It yields the protein CASSFRSRGSTDTQYF. This chain links TRBV27 with TRBJ2-3; D may be TRBD2 (5 bases). The germline V and J ends were trimmed by 3 bases and 0 bases, with 13 bases remaining between them. Looked up from germline, CDR1 is MNHEY and CDR2 is SMNVEV (reference sequence). The CDR3 loop spans 16 amino acids.

By share of the sample, this clonotype is medium-sized. The library was designed around alpha chains, so this beta chain is a stray read whose abundance carries little weight. DNA for the CDR3: TGTGCCAGTAGTATTAAGGGGACGGCCTACGAGCAGTACTTC. This sequence encodes CASSIKGTAYEQYF. This sequence joins TRBV19 and TRBJ2-7; D might be TRBD1 or TRBD2, each matching 5 bases. The CDR3 is made up of 14 amino acids. Germline CDR1 LNHDA, CDR2 SQIVND (reference sequence). The V end lost 3 bases, the J end lost 2 bases, and 11 bases lay between the germline ends.

This clonotype is classed as large. This beta chain lies outside the target of a library built for alpha chains; its clone size means little. This chain uses TRBV11-2 with TRBJ1-5; 7 bases are a match to TRBD1. The CDR3 extends over 17 amino acids. V shed 4 bases and J 0 bases; nucleotides not matched to a gene: 9. CDR1 is SGHAT and CDR2 is FQNNGV in the germline V gene. As DNA, the CDR3 is TGTGCCAGCAGCTCGGACAGGAACTTATATAGCAATCAGCCCCAGCATTTT. Protein product: CASSSDRNLYSNQPQHF.

This clonotype occurred many times. This beta chain lies outside the target of a library built for alpha chains; its clone size means little. This rearrangement joins TRBV12-3 or TRBV12-4 to TRBJ1-5; D gene unclear. Trimming shortened V by 5 bases and J by 0 bases, and 14 bases separated the two germline ends. This CDR3 is 16 amino acids long. The CDR3 bases are TGTGCCAGCAGTGCTAACGCGGGCTATAGCAATCAGCCCCAGCATTTT. Encoded protein: CASSANAGYSNQPQHF.

Comments on this clonotype: This may arise from a read error, as a much more abundant clone is one base away. This beta chain is a stray read from a library made for alpha chains; its abundance is not meaningful. The gene calls are TRBV3-1 and TRBJ1-3; D gene ambiguous. V was clipped by 3 bases and J by 0 bases, with 18 bases between them. The V gene's germline CDR1 is LGHDT and CDR2 YNNKEL (reference sequence). The CDR3 consists of 18 residues. The CDR3, as DNA: TGTGCCAGCAGCCATGCCCGGCGCGACTTAAGCTCTGGAAACACCATATATTTT. Protein: CASSHARRDLSSGNTIYF. Full variable domain (outside the CDR3, taken from reference TRBV3-1 and TRBJ1-3): DTAVSQTPKYLVTQMGNDKSIKCEQNLGHDTMYWYKQDSKKFLKIMFSYNNKELIINETVPNRFSPKSPDKAHLNLHINSLELGDSAVYFCASSHARRDLSSGNTIYFGEGSWLTVV.

In its sample, this clonotype was seen many times. Within a library made for alpha chains, this beta chain is off target, and its count is uninformative. This sequence joins TRBV20-1 and TRBJ1-1; D is unresolved. Looked up from germline, CDR1 is DFQATT and CDR2 is SNEGSKA (reference sequence). Trimming took 0 bases from V and 4 from J, leaving 12 bases between them. The CDR3 has 14 residues. The DNA of the CDR3 is TGCAGTGCTAGAGATCCGAAGAGGATCACTGAAGCTTTCTTT. It is translated as CSARDPKRITEAFF.

In this sample, this clonotype turned up many times. Because the library targeted alpha chains, this beta chain is an off-target read whose size means little. The chain couples TRBV14 to TRBJ2-4; TRBD2 might be the D (5 bases). Germline V CDR1 and CDR2: SGHDN, FVKESK. Trimming removed 4 bases from V and 3 bases from J, with 10 bases in between. The CDR3 totals 14 residues. Written as DNA, the CDR3 is TGTGCCAGCAGCCCCCTTGGGAGCAAAAACATTCAGTACTTC. It translates to CASSPLGSKNIQYF.

In its sample, this clonotype was seen many times. In a library made to pick up alpha chains, this beta chain is a stray read with a size that means little. The CDR3 DNA reads TGTGCCATCGAAGCGGGACACCGTGGGAACACTGAAGCTTTCTTT. Its translation is CAIEAGHRGNTEAFF. This chain joins TRBV10-3 and TRBJ1-1, with D possibly matching TRBD1 (6 bases). Germline V gene sequence: CDR1 ENHRY, CDR2 SYGVKD. V dropped 8 bases and J dropped 1 base, with 17 bases sitting between them. The CDR3 has 15 residues.

This clonotype was picked up many times. A library made for alpha chains picked up this beta chain off target, so its size means little. The V gene is TRBV5-1, the J gene TRBJ2-6, with D unresolved. Germline CDR1 is SGHRS and CDR2 is YFSETQ. V was pared by 2 bases and J by 4 bases, with 10 bases between. The CDR3 sequence is 15 residues long. CDR3 protein: CASSLPTAGANVLTF. The CDR3 DNA is TGCGCCAGCAGCTTACCTACCGCCGGGGCCAACGTCCTGACTTTC.

With regard to this clonotype: For a library built for alpha chains, this beta chain is a stray read; little rests on its size. The V and J genes are TRBV12-3 or TRBV12-4 and TRBJ2-1; D possibly corresponds to TRBD1 (6 bases). Trimming shortened V by 0 bases and J by 13 bases, and 13 bases separated the two germline ends. This CDR3 is 13 amino acids long. The CDR3 bases are TGTGCCAGCAGTTTAGCCAGGGGATCCCCCCAGTTCTTC. Its translation: CASSLARGSPQFF.

This clonotype was picked up many times. With the library built for alpha chains, this beta chain is off target and its frequency is not meaningful. The DNA of the CDR3 is TGCGCCAGCAGCTTGGTTATTCAGCGGGAGAAGTACTTC. Its protein product is CASSLVIQREKYF. The genes are TRBV5-1 and TRBJ2-7, with 8 positions matching TRBD2. Germline CDR1 is SGHRS and CDR2 is YFSETQ. V gave up 0 bases and J gave up 11 bases; unmatched junction bases: 7. CDR3 size: 13 residues.

This clonotype was counted a few times. Being off target in a library aimed at alpha chains, this beta chain has a size of little meaning. The J gene is TRBJ1-1, the V gene TRBV20-1; D might be TRBD1 (5 bases). CDR3 size: 14 residues. Trimming took off 1 base at V and 4 bases at J, with 13 bases between the two ends. Germline V gives CDR1 DFQATT, CDR2 SNEGSKA (reference sequence). The CDR3 region has the DNA TGCAGTGCTAGAGTTTTGGGGGAGGGCACTGAAGCTTTCTTT. Amino acid sequence: CSARVLGEGTEAFF.

The table lists this clonotype with many counts. The size of this beta chain means little, since it is a stray read in a library made for alpha chains. The gene calls are TRBV5-5 and TRBJ1-2; no clear D gene. The CDR3 totals 13 residues. Looked up from germline, CDR1 is SGHKS and CDR2 is YYEKEE (reference sequence). V dropped 4 bases and J dropped 2 bases, with 9 bases sitting between them. This chain's CDR3 is CASSPDLNYGYTF. In nucleotides, the CDR3 is TGTGCCAGCAGCCCAGACTTGAACTATGGCTACACCTTC.